This is a list of T cell receptor beta chains from one sample in a study of T cells after posttransplantation cyclophosphamide. Repertoires were generated with immunoSEQ multiplex PCR, while TCRdb's copy carries only in-frame clones and drops some. The counts give over 20,000 clones, none of them seen only once; about 1.5% is held by the top ten. The material sequenced was PBMCs. The receptors derive from a man aged 50-60 years in good health, CMV-negative, and a related stem cell transplant donor. Both conserved end residues are part of each CDR3. Each record gives: J gene, CDR3 length, V gene, clone size, CDR3 protein. Only some rows state a clone size, as once, few, many or a class for expanded clones.

>TRBJ2-1|15|TRBV30|many
CAWRRLETTYNEQFF
>TRBJ2-3|19|TRBV27|many
CASSLLGTGKGEHTDTQYF
>TRBJ1-1|14|TRBV10-3|many
CAISVDGGNTEAFF
>TRBJ2-7|13|TRBV7-9|many
CASSSVKGNEQYF
>TRBJ2-7|15|TRBV4-2|many
CASSSLAGVNWEQYF
>TRBJ1-1|13|TRBV2|many
CASSDEVLTEAFF
>TRBJ1-1|13|TRBV5-1|many
CASSFEAGTEAFF
>TRBJ1-1|14|TRBV7-3|many
CASSLGRMNTEAFF
>TRBJ2-3|17|TRBV7-9|many
CASTIPTGLASGDTQYF
>TRBJ2-3|15|TRBV19|many
CASSRKTSGGGTQYF
>TRBJ1-3|16|TRBV6-6|many
CASRAPDRASGNTIYF
>TRBJ1-5|15|TRBV7-2|many
CASSSQGASNQPQHF
>TRBJ2-3|15|TRBV6-4|many
CASSPGLADTDTQYF
>TRBJ2-7|16|TRBV5-1|many
CASSQWAGQGAREQYF
>TRBJ2-7|12|TRBV5-4|many
CASSLRGYEQYF
>TRBJ1-2|14|TRBV6-5|many
CASSRVGTNYGYTF
>TRBJ2-1|17|TRBV9|many
CASSVGRGDSSYNEQFF
>TRBJ2-3|12|TRBV10-3|many
CATGAEGNTQYF
>TRBJ1-1|16|TRBV5-1|many
CASSFSPGHMNTEAFF
>TRBJ2-1|13|TRBV5-4|many
CASSISGYNEQFF
>TRBJ2-1|15|TRBV2|many
CASSSIAGEGNEQFF
>TRBJ2-7|11|TRBV7-8|many
CASSFTYEQYF
>TRBJ1-2|13|TRBV29-1|many
CSVAGEGVVGYTF
>TRBJ2-3|15|TRBV18|many
CASSPGLAVADTQYF
>TRBJ1-3|14|TRBV19|many
CASARGGSGNTIYF
>TRBJ2-5|16|TRBV2|-
CASSADFRTPPGEQYF
>TRBJ1-5|13|TRBV2|many
CASKQGSNQPQHF
>TRBJ2-5|14|TRBV4-1|many
CASSQPGQQETQYF
>TRBJ2-5|15|TRBV7-9|many
CASRLTGEGQETQYF
>TRBJ2-1|14|TRBV2|many
CASSEVGLASEQFF
>TRBJ1-1|14|TRBV29-1|many
CSGRTGGEGSEAFF
>TRBJ1-2|13|TRBV6-5|many
CASSIDRNYGYTF
>TRBJ2-1|19|TRBV7-9|many
CASSFRGQGGTSGYNEQFF
>TRBJ2-7|17|TRBV4-1|many
CASSQGLSGQGIYEQYF
>TRBJ2-1|14|TRBV6-1|many
CASSVIGRGNEQFF
>TRBJ2-5|14|TRBV30|many
CAWTLGGSGETQYF
>-|14|TRBV6-5|few
CASIWREGPYEQYF
>TRBJ2-1|18|TRBV27|-
CASSFDVVGALAGNEQFF
>TRBJ1-2|14|TRBV13|many
CASSLGDRVNGYTF
>TRBJ2-1|15|TRBV10-3|many
CAISERGSFNNEQFF
>TRBJ2-5|16|TRBV9|many
CASSLGGTSGRETQYF
>TRBJ2-3|16|TRBV5-1|few
CASSFRSVSGTDTQYF
>TRBJ2-6|17|TRBV27|many
CASSLGQSLSGANVLTF
>TRBJ1-2|16|TRBV9|many
CASSVGVGQSFYGYTF